The rows below give T cell receptor beta chains drawn from one sample of a study of T cells after posttransplantation cyclophosphamide. Using immunoSEQ multiplex PCR, the repertoire was profiled, and TCRdb retains in-frame clones only, with some absent. Of roughly 2,700 clones listed, 60% to 80% are singletons. The sequenced material came from PBMCs. Receptor source: a man aged 25 to 40 with a blood cancer, CMV-positive, and with a related stem cell donor. The CDR3 runs from the conserved cysteine through the conserved F or W. Each record gives: V gene, clone size, D gene, J gene, CDR3 DNA, CDR3 protein. The D gene is left open where the match is weak. Not every row has a clone size; where given, it reads once, few, many or a size class.

v_gene: TRBV11-2; abundance: .; d_gene: .; j_gene: TRBJ1-6; CDR3nt: TGTGCCAGCAGCTTAATAGATAATTCACCCCTCCACTTT; CDR3aa: CASSLIDNSPLHF
v_gene: TRBV10-3; abundance: few; d_gene: TRBD1; j_gene: TRBJ1-4; CDR3nt: TGTGCCATCAGCCCTGGACAGGCAGGAGAAAAACTGTTTTTT; CDR3aa: CAISPGQAGEKLFF
v_gene: TRBV7-9; abundance: .; d_gene: .; j_gene: TRBJ2-7; CDR3nt: TGTGCCAGCAGCTTAGCCTCGCCGGGTTACGAGCAGTACTTC; CDR3aa: CASSLASPGYEQYF
v_gene: TRBV7-2; abundance: .; d_gene: TRBD1; j_gene: TRBJ2-2; CDR3nt: TGTGCCAGCAGCCCTACAGGACAGGGAGGTTCGCGCGGGGAGCTGTTTTTT; CDR3aa: CASSPTGQGGSRGELFF
v_gene: TRBV9; abundance: once; d_gene: TRBD1; j_gene: TRBJ2-2; CDR3nt: TGTGCCAGCAGTACAGGGGACGCCGGGGAGCTGTTTTTT; CDR3aa: CASSTGDAGELFF
v_gene: TRBV29-1; abundance: .; d_gene: TRBD1; j_gene: TRBJ1-5; CDR3nt: TGCAGCGCCCGACAGGGGGATCAGCCCCAGCATTTT; CDR3aa: CSARQGDQPQHF
v_gene: TRBV15; abundance: once; d_gene: .; j_gene: TRBJ2-7; CDR3nt: TGTGCCACCAGCAGAGATTTTGCACAGTACGAGCAGTACTTC; CDR3aa: CATSRDFAQYEQYF
v_gene: TRBV11-2; abundance: once; d_gene: TRBD1; j_gene: TRBJ1-1; CDR3nt: TGTGCCAGCATTGCCTTGACAGGGGGGAACACTGAAGCTTTCTTT; CDR3aa: CASIALTGGNTEAFF
v_gene: TRBV5-5; abundance: .; d_gene: .; j_gene: TRBJ1-6; CDR3nt: TGTGCCAGCAGCCAAGGGGTACGCTTTGGCTCACCCCTCCACTTT; CDR3aa: CASSQGVRFGSPLHF
v_gene: TRBV5-1; abundance: .; d_gene: .; j_gene: TRBJ2-7; CDR3nt: TGCGCCAGCAGCTTGGGACAGAGAGATATATACGAGCAGTACTTC; CDR3aa: CASSLGQRDIYEQYF
v_gene: TRBV25-1; abundance: .; d_gene: TRBD1; j_gene: TRBJ1-5; CDR3nt: TGTGCCAGCAGTGATGGTCACCAGGGACAGGGGGCGAATCAGCCCCAGCATTTT; CDR3aa: CASSDGHQGQGANQPQHF
v_gene: TRBV13; abundance: .; d_gene: TRBD1; j_gene: TRBJ1-2; CDR3nt: TGTGCCAGCAGCCACAGGGGGCTACATGGCTACACCTTC; CDR3aa: CASSHRGLHGYTF
v_gene: TRBV6-5; abundance: .; d_gene: .; j_gene: TRBJ2-6; CDR3nt: TGTGCCAGCAGTTCCGAGAGCTCTGGGGCCAACGTCCTGACTTTC; CDR3aa: CASSSESSGANVLTF
v_gene: TRBV4-3; abundance: .; d_gene: .; j_gene: TRBJ2-4; CDR3nt: TGCGCCAGCAGCCAAGAGTTAGTGAGGCGGGTCGAAAACATTCAGTACTTC; CDR3aa: CASSQELVRRVENIQYF
v_gene: TRBV7-9; abundance: .; d_gene: TRBD1; j_gene: TRBJ1-4; CDR3nt: TGTGCCAGCAGCACAGGGGACTCTAATGAAAAACTGTTTTTT; CDR3aa: CASSTGDSNEKLFF
v_gene: TRBV14; abundance: .; d_gene: .; j_gene: TRBJ1-1; CDR3nt: TGTGCCAGCAGCCCACACCGGGACTCCACCGAAGCTTTCTTT; CDR3aa: CASSPHRDSTEAFF
v_gene: TRBV6-5; abundance: large; d_gene: TRBD1; j_gene: TRBJ1-6; CDR3nt: TGTGCCAGCAGTTCGGGACAGCATAATTCACCCCTCCACTTT; CDR3aa: CASSSGQHNSPLHF
v_gene: TRBV25-1; abundance: .; d_gene: .; j_gene: TRBJ2-2; CDR3nt: TGTGCCAGCAGTGAATATAAGTGGGGCAGGGGCACCGGGGAGCTGTTTTTT; CDR3aa: CASSEYKWGRGTGELFF
v_gene: TRBV18; abundance: once; d_gene: .; j_gene: TRBJ2-7; CDR3nt: TGTGCCAGCTCACCTTTTACAGGGATAGAGCAGTACTTC; CDR3aa: CASSPFTGIEQYF
v_gene: TRBV7-9; abundance: .; d_gene: .; j_gene: TRBJ1-4; CDR3nt: TGTGCCAGCAGCTTAGCGGTACTGACAGTGACTAATGAAAAACTGTTTTTT; CDR3aa: CASSLAVLTVTNEKLFF
v_gene: TRBV5-5; abundance: .; d_gene: .; j_gene: TRBJ1-1; CDR3nt: TGTGCCAGCAGCTTGGATGGTGGAGTCCAGGGTGCTGAAGCTTTCTTT; CDR3aa: CASSLDGGVQGAEAFF
v_gene: TRBV29-1; abundance: .; d_gene: TRBD2; j_gene: TRBJ2-5; CDR3nt: TGCAGCGTGAGGGTACTAGCGGGAGCGGGAGAGACCCAGTACTTC; CDR3aa: CSVRVLAGAGETQYF
v_gene: TRBV14; abundance: once; d_gene: .; j_gene: TRBJ1-3; CDR3nt: TGTGCCAGCAGCCAAGATCTCGCTGGAAACACCATATATTTT; CDR3aa: CASSQDLAGNTIYF
v_gene: TRBV7-8; abundance: .; d_gene: .; j_gene: TRBJ2-5; CDR3nt: TGTGCCAGCATGGGCGGGCCCCAAGAGACCCAGTACTTC; CDR3aa: CASMGGPQETQYF
v_gene: TRBV9; abundance: .; d_gene: .; j_gene: TRBJ2-1; CDR3nt: TGTGCCAGCAGCGCTCAGACTAGGTCGGGGGTTGAGCAGTTCTTC; CDR3aa: CASSAQTRSGVEQFF
v_gene: TRBV4-3; abundance: .; d_gene: .; j_gene: TRBJ1-1; CDR3nt: TGCGCCAGCAGCCAAGATCTGTTAGCCGATATGAACACTGAAGCTTTCTTT; CDR3aa: CASSQDLLADMNTEAFF
v_gene: TRBV7-9; abundance: few; d_gene: TRBD2; j_gene: TRBJ2-1; CDR3nt: TGTGCCAGCAGCCTGATGGGACTAGCGGATTACAATGAGCAGTTCTTC; CDR3aa: CASSLMGLADYNEQFF
v_gene: TRBV11-2; abundance: .; d_gene: TRBD1; j_gene: TRBJ1-6; CDR3nt: TGTGCCAGCAGCTTCTTCTTGGACAGGGACGGATCACCCCTCCACTTT; CDR3aa: CASSFFLDRDGSPLHF
v_gene: TRBV7-2; abundance: .; d_gene: TRBD1; j_gene: TRBJ2-7; CDR3nt: TGTGCCAGCAGCCAACGACAGGGAAGGGGGTCCTACGAGCAGTACTTC; CDR3aa: CASSQRQGRGSYEQYF
v_gene: TRBV11-3; abundance: few; d_gene: TRBD2; j_gene: TRBJ2-2; CDR3nt: TGTGCCAGCAGCTTAGGGGAGGGAGGCTACACCGGGGAGCTGTTTTTT; CDR3aa: CASSLGEGGYTGELFF
v_gene: TRBV27; abundance: .; d_gene: .; j_gene: TRBJ1-1; CDR3nt: TGTGCCAGCAGTTTAAACACAGGTACTGAAGCTTTCTTT; CDR3aa: CASSLNTGTEAFF
v_gene: TRBV11-2; abundance: .; d_gene: .; j_gene: TRBJ2-4; CDR3nt: TGTGCCAGCAGATTCCAACTTGGAGCCAAAAACATTCAGTACTTC; CDR3aa: CASRFQLGAKNIQYF
v_gene: TRBV5-1; abundance: .; d_gene: TRBD1; j_gene: TRBJ2-1; CDR3nt: TGCGCCAGCAGCTTGGGGGACAGGGGATCCTACAATGAGCAGTTCTTC; CDR3aa: CASSLGDRGSYNEQFF
v_gene: TRBV4-3; abundance: .; d_gene: TRBD2; j_gene: TRBJ2-3; CDR3nt: TGCGCCAGCAGCCAAGATCTAGCGGGTCAACTTTTGGCAGATACGCAGTATTTT; CDR3aa: CASSQDLAGQLLADTQYF
v_gene: TRBV29-1; abundance: .; d_gene: .; j_gene: TRBJ1-2; CDR3nt: TGCAGCGTTGAAACAGGAACCTATGGCTACACCTTC; CDR3aa: CSVETGTYGYTF
v_gene: TRBV5-1; abundance: once; d_gene: TRBD1; j_gene: TRBJ1-5; CDR3nt: TGCGCCAGCAGCTGGGACAGGGGTCAGCCCCAGCATTTT; CDR3aa: CASSWDRGQPQHF
v_gene: TRBV27; abundance: .; d_gene: TRBD2; j_gene: TRBJ2-3; CDR3nt: TGTGCCAGCAGTTTATCGCCTAGCGGCAGCACAGATACGCAGTATTTT; CDR3aa: CASSLSPSGSTDTQYF
v_gene: TRBV29-1; abundance: .; d_gene: TRBD1; j_gene: TRBJ1-1; CDR3nt: TGCAGCGTCGGACAGGGGAACACTGAAGCTTTCTTT; CDR3aa: CSVGQGNTEAFF
v_gene: TRBV6-1; abundance: few; d_gene: TRBD1; j_gene: TRBJ1-5; CDR3nt: TGTGCCAGCAGCCGATTGACAGGGGATGGTCAGCCCCAGCATTTT; CDR3aa: CASSRLTGDGQPQHF
v_gene: TRBV7-8; abundance: .; d_gene: TRBD1; j_gene: TRBJ2-3; CDR3nt: TGTGCCAGCAGCTTGTCGGGACAGGACACAGATACGCAGTATTTT; CDR3aa: CASSLSGQDTDTQYF
v_gene: TRBV2; abundance: .; d_gene: TRBD2; j_gene: TRBJ2-5; CDR3nt: TGTGCCAGCTCGGCACACCCAGAGGGAGGGGAGACCCAGTACTTC; CDR3aa: CASSAHPEGGETQYF
v_gene: TRBV6-5; abundance: .; d_gene: TRBD1; j_gene: TRBJ1-2; CDR3nt: TGTGCCAGCAGTGGACAGGGGGCAAGTGGCTACACCTTC; CDR3aa: CASSGQGASGYTF
v_gene: TRBV2; abundance: .; d_gene: .; j_gene: TRBJ1-2; CDR3nt: TGTGCCAGCAGATCGGACACGAACTATGGCTACACCTTC; CDR3aa: CASRSDTNYGYTF
v_gene: TRBV10-3; abundance: .; d_gene: TRBD1; j_gene: TRBJ2-2; CDR3nt: TGTGCCATCAGTGAGTCCACAGGGGACACCGGGGAGCTGTTTTTT; CDR3aa: CAISESTGDTGELFF
v_gene: TRBV4-1; abundance: .; d_gene: .; j_gene: TRBJ2-2; CDR3nt: TGCGCCAGCAGCCAAGATAGGAGCACCGGGGAGCTGTTTTTT; CDR3aa: CASSQDRSTGELFF
v_gene: TRBV20-1; abundance: .; d_gene: .; j_gene: TRBJ2-1; CDR3nt: TGCAGTGCTCCGGGACTGAATGAGCAGTTCTTC; CDR3aa: CSAPGLNEQFF
v_gene: TRBV13; abundance: .; d_gene: TRBD2; j_gene: TRBJ2-3; CDR3nt: TGTGCCAGCAGCTCGGGACTAGCGGGAGCCACAGATACGCAGTATTTT; CDR3aa: CASSSGLAGATDTQYF
v_gene: TRBV30; abundance: .; d_gene: .; j_gene: TRBJ1-5; CDR3nt: TGTGCCTGGAGTGTAACAGGGAGAGACAGCAATCAGCCCCAGCATTTT; CDR3aa: CAWSVTGRDSNQPQHF
v_gene: TRBV11-2; abundance: .; d_gene: .; j_gene: TRBJ1-5; CDR3nt: TGTGCCAGCAGCTTAGCTGGGGAGGGTCAGCCCCAGCATTTT; CDR3aa: CASSLAGEGQPQHF
v_gene: TRBV7-8; abundance: .; d_gene: TRBD2; j_gene: TRBJ2-2; CDR3nt: TGTGCCAGCAGCCCCACTAGCGGGGGGGCCGCCGGGGAGCTGTTTTTT; CDR3aa: CASSPTSGGAAGELFF
v_gene: TRBV19; abundance: .; d_gene: .; j_gene: TRBJ1-3; CDR3nt: TGTGCCAGTAGTATGGGGCTTTTTTCGTTCCAATCTGGAAACACCATATATTTT; CDR3aa: CASSMGLFSFQSGNTIYF